The rows below give T cell receptor beta chains drawn from one sample of a study of blood T cell repertoires in COVID-19. Method: immunoSEQ multiplex PCR; TCRdb's copy keeps in-frame clones and lacks some. The data hold 200,000 to 250,000 clones, with around 84% observed a single time. The sequencing input was PBMCs or T cells enriched from blood (not recorded which). The receptors shown here come from a man aged 30 to 39 with acute COVID-19. The conserved cysteine and the conserved F or W are not part of the CDR3 here. Clone size is given for some rows only: seen once, a few or many times, or a class if the clone is expanded.

>TRBV6-5|TRBJ1-6|.
ASSYSLGDNSPLH
>TRBV12-3/TRBV12-4|TRBJ2-7|once
ASSLGLEQY
>TRBV7-6|TRBJ2-3|.
ASSLETSRGTDTQY
>TRBV5-1|TRBJ1-2|.
ASSLVGSNYGYT
>TRBV5-6|TRBJ2-5|.
ASSQDRTVRQY
>TRBV2|TRBJ1-1|once
ASAVDRANTEAF
>TRBV10-2|TRBJ2-7|.
ASSALGQVISYEQY
>TRBV7-9|TRBJ1-5|.
ASSLVGTGGSNQPQH
>TRBV7-2|TRBJ2-5|.
ASSPEQRLVETQY
>TRBV5-1|TRBJ2-5|.
ASSLTGTKETQY